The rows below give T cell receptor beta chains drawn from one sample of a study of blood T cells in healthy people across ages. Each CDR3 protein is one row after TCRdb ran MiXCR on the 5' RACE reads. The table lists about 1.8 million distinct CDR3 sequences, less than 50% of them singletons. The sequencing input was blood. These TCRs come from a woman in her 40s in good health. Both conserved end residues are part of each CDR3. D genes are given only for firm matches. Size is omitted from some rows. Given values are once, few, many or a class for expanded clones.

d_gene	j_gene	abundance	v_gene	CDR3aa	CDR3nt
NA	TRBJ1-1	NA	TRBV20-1	CSATTSGAGTEAFF	TGCAGTGCTACTACTTCAGGGGCAGGCACTGAAGCTTTCTTT
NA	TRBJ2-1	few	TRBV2	CASSATGTGQFF	TGTGCCAGCAGTGCCACAGGGACGGGGCAGTTCTTC
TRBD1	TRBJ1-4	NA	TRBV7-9	CASSLGTGENEKLFF	TGTGCCAGCAGCCTCGGGACAGGGGAGAATGAAAAACTGTTTTTT
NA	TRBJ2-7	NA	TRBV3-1	CASSQVRGRYDEQYF	TGTGCCAGCAGCCAAGTACGGGGCCGTTACGACGAGCAGTACTTC
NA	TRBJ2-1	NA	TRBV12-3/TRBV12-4	CASRPTFGTGHNEQFF	TGTGCCAGCAGACCAACGTTTGGTACGGGACACAATGAGCAGTTCTTC
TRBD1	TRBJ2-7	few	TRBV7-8	CASSWDRGNEQYF	TGTGCCAGCAGCTGGGACAGGGGCAACGAGCAGTACTTC
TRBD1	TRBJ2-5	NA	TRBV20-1	CSALDRVGTQYF	TGCAGTGCACTAGACAGGGTGGGGACCCAGTACTTC
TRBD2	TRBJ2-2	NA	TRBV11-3	CASSPSGVGELFF	TGTGCCAGCAGCCCGAGCGGGGTTGGGGAGCTGTTTTTT
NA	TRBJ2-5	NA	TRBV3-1	CASSQGTGRNQETQYF	TGTGCCAGCAGCCAAGGGACTGGGCGGAACCAAGAGACCCAGTACTTC
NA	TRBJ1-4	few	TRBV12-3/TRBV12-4	CASTDYGEGENEKLFF	TGTGCCAGCACCGATTATGGGGAGGGGGAAAATGAAAAACTGTTTTTT
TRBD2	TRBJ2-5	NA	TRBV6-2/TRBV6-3	CASSYSDAGGKTQYF	TGTGCCAGCAGTTACTCAGATGCGGGGGGGAAGACCCAGTACTTC
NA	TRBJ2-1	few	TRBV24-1	CATMPRTYNEQFF	TGTGCCACCATGCCGAGGACCTACAATGAGCAGTTCTTC
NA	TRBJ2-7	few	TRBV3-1	CASSQLGGSGSYEQYF	TGTGCCAGCAGCCAACTGGGCGGGTCGGGCTCCTACGAGCAGTACTTC
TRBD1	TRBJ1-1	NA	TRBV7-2	CASSSDRAGEAFF	TGTGCCAGCAGCTCGGACAGGGCTGGGGAAGCTTTCTTT
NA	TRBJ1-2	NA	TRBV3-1	CASSQVSANYGYTF	TGTGCCAGCAGCCAAGTCTCGGCTAACTATGGCTACACCTTC
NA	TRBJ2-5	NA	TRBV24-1	CATSRGSGREETQYF	TGTGCCACCAGTAGGGGATCAGGTCGGGAGGAGACCCAGTACTTC
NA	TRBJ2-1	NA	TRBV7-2	CASSLWNNEQFF	TGTGCCAGCAGCCTGTGGAACAATGAGCAGTTCTTC
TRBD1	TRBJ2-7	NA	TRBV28	CASSPSDRAYEQYF	TGTGCCAGCAGCCCCTCCGACAGGGCTTACGAGCAGTACTTC
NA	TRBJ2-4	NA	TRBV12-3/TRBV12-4	CASSPIKGQNLAKNIQYF	TGTGCCAGCAGTCCAATAAAAGGACAAAATCTAGCCAAAAACATTCAGTACTTC
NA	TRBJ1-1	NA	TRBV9	CASSVHSTNTEAFF	TGTGCCAGCAGCGTACACAGCACCAACACTGAAGCTTTCTTT
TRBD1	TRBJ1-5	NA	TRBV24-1	CATSDSNRGPNQPQHF	TGTGCCACCAGTGATTCGAACAGGGGCCCCAATCAGCCCCAGCATTTT
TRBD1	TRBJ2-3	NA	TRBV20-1	CSARQTGGADTQYF	TGCAGTGCCAGACAAACAGGGGGCGCAGATACGCAGTATTTT
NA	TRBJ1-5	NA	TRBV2	CASSELGGVQPQHF	TGTGCCAGCAGTGAATTAGGAGGGGTCCAGCCCCAGCATTTT
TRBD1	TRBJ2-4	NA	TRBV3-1	CASSLGQTIAKNIQYF	TGTGCCAGCAGCCTGGGACAGACAATAGCCAAAAACATTCAGTACTTC
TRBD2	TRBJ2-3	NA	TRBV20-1	CSASIRGVGTDTQYF	TGCAGTGCTTCTATCCGGGGGGTGGGCACAGATACGCAGTATTTT
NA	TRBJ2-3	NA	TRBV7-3	CASRKGHPTDTQYF	TGTGCCAGCAGGAAGGGACACCCAACAGATACGCAGTATTTT
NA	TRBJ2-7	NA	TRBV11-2	CASSLGRWGASSYEQYF	TGTGCCAGCAGCCTGGGCCGGTGGGGGGCTAGCTCCTACGAGCAGTACTTC
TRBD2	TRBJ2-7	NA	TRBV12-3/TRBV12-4	CASGTSGFNYEQYF	TGTGCCAGCGGAACTAGCGGATTTAACTACGAGCAGTACTTC
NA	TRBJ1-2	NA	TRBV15	CATSPQVGTQNYGYTF	TGTGCCACCAGCCCCCAGGTGGGGACCCAAAACTATGGCTACACCTTC
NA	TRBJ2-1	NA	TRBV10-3	CAISESTEGFYNEQFF	TGTGCCATCAGTGAGTCGACGGAGGGGTTTTACAATGAGCAGTTCTTC
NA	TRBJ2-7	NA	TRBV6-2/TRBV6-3	CATSGGTEQYF	TGTGCCACCTCCGGAGGAACCGAGCAGTACTTC
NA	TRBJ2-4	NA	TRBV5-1	CASSLSGAQDIQYF	TGCGCCAGCAGCTTGTCAGGGGCGCAGGACATTCAGTACTTC
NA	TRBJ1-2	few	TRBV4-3	CASSQDRRDNYGYTF	TGCGCCAGCAGCCAAGATCGCAGGGATAACTATGGCTACACCTTC
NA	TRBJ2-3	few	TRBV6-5	CASRTPRGSTDTQYF	TGTGCCAGCCGTACCCCCCGGGGGAGCACAGATACGCAGTATTTT
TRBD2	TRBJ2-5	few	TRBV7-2	CASSLYRSGGETQYF	TGTGCCAGCAGCTTATACCGCAGCGGGGGGGAGACCCAGTACTTC
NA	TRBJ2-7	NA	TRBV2	CASSEQPGHYEQYF	TGTGCCAGCAGTGAGCAACCGGGACACTACGAGCAGTACTTC
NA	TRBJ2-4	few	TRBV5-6	CASSFRGRLAKNIQYF	TGTGCCAGCAGCTTCCGAGGAAGGCTAGCCAAAAACATTCAGTACTTC
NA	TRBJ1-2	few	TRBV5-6	CASSRDSLDGYTF	TGTGCCAGCAGCCGTGACAGTTTAGATGGCTACACCTTC
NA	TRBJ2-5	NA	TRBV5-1	CASSLDVAETQYF	TGCGCCAGCAGCTTGGATGTAGCGGAGACCCAGTACTTC
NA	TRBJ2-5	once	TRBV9	CASSVVGSSQETQYF	TGTGCCAGCAGCGTAGTTGGCAGCTCACAAGAGACCCAGTACTTC
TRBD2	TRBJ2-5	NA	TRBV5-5	CASSFLGGIEETQYF	TGTGCCAGCAGCTTTCTGGGGGGGATTGAAGAGACCCAGTACTTC
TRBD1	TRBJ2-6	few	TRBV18	CASSHRDRAGANVLTF	TGTGCCAGCTCACATCGGGACAGGGCAGGGGCCAACGTCCTGACTTTC
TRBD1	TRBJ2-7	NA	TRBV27	CASSFKDRAAYEQYF	TGTGCCAGCAGTTTTAAGGACAGGGCCGCCTACGAGCAGTACTTC
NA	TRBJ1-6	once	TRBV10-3	CAISSDIGDNSPLHF	TGTGCCATCAGTTCGGACATAGGAGATAATTCACCCCTCCACTTT
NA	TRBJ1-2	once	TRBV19	CATIPSGSNYYGYTF	TGTGCCACCATTCCTAGCGGGAGCAACTACTATGGCTACACCTTC
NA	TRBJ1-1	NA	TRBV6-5	CASSSLSTWGDTEAFF	TGTGCCAGCAGTTCCTTATCAACCTGGGGGGACACTGAAGCTTTCTTT
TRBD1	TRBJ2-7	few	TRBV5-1	CASGIGTGPYEQYF	TGCGCCAGCGGTATCGGGACAGGGCCCTACGAGCAGTACTTC
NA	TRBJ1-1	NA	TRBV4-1	CASSQGEARARRTEAFF	TGCGCCAGCAGCCAAGGGGAGGCCCGGGCTCGGAGAACTGAAGCTTTCTTT
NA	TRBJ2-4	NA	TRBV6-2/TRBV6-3	CASSREYGAAKNIQYF	TGTGCCAGCAGTCGCGAATACGGCGCGGCCAAAAACATTCAGTACTTC
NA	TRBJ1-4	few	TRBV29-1	CSVKESPNEKLFF	TGCAGCGTTAAGGAGAGCCCTAATGAAAAACTGTTTTTT
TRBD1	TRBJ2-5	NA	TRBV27	CASSSIGQGQTQYF	TGTGCCAGCAGTTCCATCGGACAGGGACAGACCCAGTACTTC
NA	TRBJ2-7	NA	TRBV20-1	CSATGTSNNYEQYF	TGCAGTGCCACTGGGACTTCGAATAACTACGAGCAGTACTTC
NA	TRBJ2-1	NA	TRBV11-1	CASSLGQVEGNEQFF	TGTGCCAGCAGCTTAGGACAGGTGGAAGGAAATGAGCAGTTCTTC
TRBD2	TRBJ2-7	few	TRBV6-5	CASLRALAGGYEQYF	TGTGCCAGTTTACGGGCACTAGCGGGGGGCTACGAGCAGTACTTC
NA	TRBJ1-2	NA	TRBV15	CATSSRKGDDYGYTF	TGTGCCACCAGCAGTCGTAAGGGGGACGACTATGGCTACACCTTC
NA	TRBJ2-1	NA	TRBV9	CASSAIGGFSYNEQFF	TGTGCCAGCAGCGCTATAGGGGGGTTCTCCTACAATGAGCAGTTCTTC